This T cell receptor (beta chain) was captured by sequencing in a study of blood T cell repertoires in COVID-19. Study-wide context: Spain, Italy and the United States supplied samples that represented acute and convalescent COVID-19. T cells, B-cell-depleted T cells, or PBMCs provided the cDNA or gDNA that served as material.

With V trimmed by 4 bases and J by 4 bases, 10 bases remained unmatched. The CDR3 extends over 16 amino acids. Germline CDR1 LNHDA, CDR2 SQIVND (reference sequence). Patients in Seattle were enrolled during active infection, then followed longitudinally. The data were produced by immunoSEQ multiplex PCR, yet TCRdb's version contains in-frame clones alone and is incomplete. In the table there are just over 150,000 clones, 82% of which are singletons. The V call is TRBV19, the J call TRBJ1-5; 7 nucleotides line up with TRBD1. This receptor was obtained from a woman in her thirties or forties with COVID-19, enrolled during active disease. The source material was peripheral blood. The CDR3 coding sequence is TGTGCCAGTAGTAGCATTGTGAAGGGGGCAAATCAGCCCCAGCATTTT. This translates into CASSSIVKGANQPQHF.